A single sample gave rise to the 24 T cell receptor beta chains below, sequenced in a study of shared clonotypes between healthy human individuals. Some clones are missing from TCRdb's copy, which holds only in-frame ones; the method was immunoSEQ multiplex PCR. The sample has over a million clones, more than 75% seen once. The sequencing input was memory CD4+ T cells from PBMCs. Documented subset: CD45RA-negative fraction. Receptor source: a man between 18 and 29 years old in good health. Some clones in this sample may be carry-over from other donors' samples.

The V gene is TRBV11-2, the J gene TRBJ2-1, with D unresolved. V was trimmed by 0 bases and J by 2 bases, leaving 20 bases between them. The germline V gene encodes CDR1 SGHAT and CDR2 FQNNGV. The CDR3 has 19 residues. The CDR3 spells CASSLDGPSQPKPYNEQFF. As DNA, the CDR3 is TGTGCCAGCAGCTTAGATGGTCCGTCCCAGCCAAAGCCCTACAATGAGCAGTTCTTC.

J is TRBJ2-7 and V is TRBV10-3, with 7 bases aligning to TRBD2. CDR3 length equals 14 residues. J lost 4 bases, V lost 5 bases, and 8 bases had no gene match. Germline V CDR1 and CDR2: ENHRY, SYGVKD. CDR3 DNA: TGTGCCATCAGTCCGACTAGCAGTCAGTACGAGCAGTACTTC. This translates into CAISPTSSQYEQYF.

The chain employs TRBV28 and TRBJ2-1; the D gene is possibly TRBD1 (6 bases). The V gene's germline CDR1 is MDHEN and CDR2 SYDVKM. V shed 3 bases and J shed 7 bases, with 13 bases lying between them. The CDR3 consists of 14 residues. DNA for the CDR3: TGTGCCAGCAGTTTCCGGGACACTTTAAATGAGCAGTTCTTC. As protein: CASSFRDTLNEQFF.

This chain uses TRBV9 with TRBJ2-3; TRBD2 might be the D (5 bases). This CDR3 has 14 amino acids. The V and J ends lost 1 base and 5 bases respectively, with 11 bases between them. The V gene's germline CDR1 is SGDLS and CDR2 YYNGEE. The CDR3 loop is CASSVSPREDTQYF. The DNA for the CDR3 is TGTGCCAGCAGCGTATCACCGAGGGAAGATACGCAGTATTTT.

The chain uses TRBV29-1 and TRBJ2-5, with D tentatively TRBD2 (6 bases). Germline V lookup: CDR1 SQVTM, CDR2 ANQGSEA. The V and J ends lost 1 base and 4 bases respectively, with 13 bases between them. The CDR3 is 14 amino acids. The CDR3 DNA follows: TGCAGCGTTGAAGTGGGGGGTTCCGCAGAGACCCAGTACTTC. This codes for CSVEVGGSAETQYF.

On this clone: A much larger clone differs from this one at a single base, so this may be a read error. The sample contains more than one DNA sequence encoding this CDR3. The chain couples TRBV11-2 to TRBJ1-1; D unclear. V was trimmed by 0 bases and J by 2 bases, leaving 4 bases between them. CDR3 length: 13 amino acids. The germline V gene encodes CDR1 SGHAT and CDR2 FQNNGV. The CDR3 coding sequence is TGTGCCAGCAGCTTAGAATCCAACACTGAAGCTTTCTTT. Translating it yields CASSLESNTEAFF.

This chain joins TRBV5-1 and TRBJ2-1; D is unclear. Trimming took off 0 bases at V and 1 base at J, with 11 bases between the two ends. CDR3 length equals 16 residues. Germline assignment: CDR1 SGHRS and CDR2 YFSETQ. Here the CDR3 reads CASSLGLSPSYNEQFF. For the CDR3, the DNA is TGCGCCAGCAGCTTGGGTTTAAGTCCTTCCTACAATGAGCAGTTCTTC.

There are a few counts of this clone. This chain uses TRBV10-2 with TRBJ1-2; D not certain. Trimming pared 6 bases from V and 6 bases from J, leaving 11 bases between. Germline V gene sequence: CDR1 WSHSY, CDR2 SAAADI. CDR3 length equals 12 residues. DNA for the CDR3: TGCGCCAGCAGGGAAGATACGGATGGCTACACCTTC. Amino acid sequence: CASREDTDGYTF.

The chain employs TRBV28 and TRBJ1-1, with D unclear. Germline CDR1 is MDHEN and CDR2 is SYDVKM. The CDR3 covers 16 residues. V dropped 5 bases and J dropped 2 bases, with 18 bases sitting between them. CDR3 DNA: TGTGCCAGCAGTCCGACGGGCAGGACTACTAACACTGAAGCTTTCTTT. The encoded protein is CASSPTGRTTNTEAFF.

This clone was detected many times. The CDR3 is CASSSPGSSYNEQFF. CDR3 coding DNA: TGTGCCAGCAGCTCCCCGGGGAGCTCCTACAATGAGCAGTTCTTC. The V call is TRBV5-4, the J call TRBJ2-1; the D gene is possibly TRBD2 (5 bases). The CDR3 extends over 15 amino acids. The germline V gene encodes CDR1 SGHNT and CDR2 YYREEE (reference sequence). The V and J ends lost 3 bases and 0 bases respectively, with 10 bases between them. Drawing the rest from reference TRBV5-4 and TRBJ2-1, the complete variable domain is ETGVTQSPTHLIKTRGQQVTLRCSSQSGHNTVSWYQQALGQGPQFIFQYYREEENGRGNFPPRFSGLQFPNYSSELNVNALELDDSALYLCASSSPGSSYNEQFFGPGTRLTVL.

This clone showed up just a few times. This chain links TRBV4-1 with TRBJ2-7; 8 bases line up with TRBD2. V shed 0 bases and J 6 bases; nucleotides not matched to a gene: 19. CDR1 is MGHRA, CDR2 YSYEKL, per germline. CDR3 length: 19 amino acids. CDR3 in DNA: TGCGCCAGCAGCCAAGATGGTAGCGGGATGAGGATGGGATTCAGCGAGCAGTACTTC. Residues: CASSQDGSGMRMGFSEQYF.

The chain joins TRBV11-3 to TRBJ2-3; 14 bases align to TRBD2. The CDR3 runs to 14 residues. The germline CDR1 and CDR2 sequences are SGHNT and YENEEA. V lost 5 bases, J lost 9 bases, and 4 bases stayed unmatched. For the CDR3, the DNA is TGTGCCAGCAGCGGACTAGCGGGAGGAGGAACGCAGTATTTT. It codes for CASSGLAGGGTQYF.

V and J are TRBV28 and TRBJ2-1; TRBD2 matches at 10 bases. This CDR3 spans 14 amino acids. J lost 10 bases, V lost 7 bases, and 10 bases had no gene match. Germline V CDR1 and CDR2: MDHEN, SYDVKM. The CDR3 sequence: CASTKLAGVGEQFF. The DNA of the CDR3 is TGTGCCAGCACCAAGCTAGCGGGAGTGGGAGAGCAGTTCTTC. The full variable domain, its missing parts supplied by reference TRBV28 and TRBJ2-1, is DVKVTQSSRYLVKRTGEKVFLECVQDMDHENMFWYRQDPGLGLRLIYFSYDVKMKEKGDIPEGYSVSREKKERFSLILESASTNQTSMYLCASTKLAGVGEQFFGPGTRLTVL.

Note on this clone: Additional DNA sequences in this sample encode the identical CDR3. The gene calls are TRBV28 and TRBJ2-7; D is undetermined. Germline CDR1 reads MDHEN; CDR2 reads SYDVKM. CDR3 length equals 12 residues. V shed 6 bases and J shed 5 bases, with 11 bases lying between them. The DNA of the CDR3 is TGTGCCAGCAGCCCGCGTCTTCACGAGCAGTACTTC. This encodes CASSPRLHEQYF.

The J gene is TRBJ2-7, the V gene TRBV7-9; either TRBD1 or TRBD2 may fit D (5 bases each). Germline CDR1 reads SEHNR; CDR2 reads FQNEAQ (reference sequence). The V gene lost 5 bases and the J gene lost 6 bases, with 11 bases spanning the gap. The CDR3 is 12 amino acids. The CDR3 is CASSPQGPEQYF. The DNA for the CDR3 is TGTGCCAGCAGCCCCCAGGGACCCGAGCAGTACTTC.

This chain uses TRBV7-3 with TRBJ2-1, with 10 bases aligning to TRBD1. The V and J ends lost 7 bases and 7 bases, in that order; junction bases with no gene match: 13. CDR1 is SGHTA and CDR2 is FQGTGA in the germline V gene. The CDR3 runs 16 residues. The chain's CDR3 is CASTQSGTGDRNEQFF. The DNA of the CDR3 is TGTGCCAGCACCCAATCCGGGACAGGGGATCGGAATGAGCAGTTCTTC. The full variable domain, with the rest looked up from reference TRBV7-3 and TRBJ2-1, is GAGVSQTPSNKVTEKGKYVELRCDPISGHTALYWYRQSLGQGPEFLIYFQGTGAADDSGLPNDRFFAVRPEGSVSTLKIQRTERGDSAVYLCASTQSGTGDRNEQFFGPGTRLTVL.

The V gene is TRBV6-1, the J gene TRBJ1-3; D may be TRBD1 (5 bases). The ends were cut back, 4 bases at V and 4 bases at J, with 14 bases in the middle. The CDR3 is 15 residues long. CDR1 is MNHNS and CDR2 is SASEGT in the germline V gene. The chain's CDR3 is CASSADKFPGNTIYF. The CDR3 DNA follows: TGTGCCAGCAGTGCGGACAAGTTCCCCGGAAACACCATATATTTT.

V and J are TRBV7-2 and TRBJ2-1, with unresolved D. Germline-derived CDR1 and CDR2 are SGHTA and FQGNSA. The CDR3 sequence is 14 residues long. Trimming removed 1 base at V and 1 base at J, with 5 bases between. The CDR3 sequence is CASSLEGSYNEQFF. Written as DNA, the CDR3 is TGTGCCAGCAGCTTAGAAGGGTCCTACAATGAGCAGTTCTTC.

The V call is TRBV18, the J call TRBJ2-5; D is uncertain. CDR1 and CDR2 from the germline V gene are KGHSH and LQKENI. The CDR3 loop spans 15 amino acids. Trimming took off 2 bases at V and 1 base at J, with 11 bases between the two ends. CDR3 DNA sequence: TGTGCCAGCTCACCAAGGACGGCCACCCAAGAGACCCAGTACTTC. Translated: CASSPRTATQETQYF.

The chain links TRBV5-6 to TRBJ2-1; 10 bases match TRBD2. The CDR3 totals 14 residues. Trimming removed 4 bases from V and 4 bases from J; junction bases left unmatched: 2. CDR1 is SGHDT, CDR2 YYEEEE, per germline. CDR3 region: CASSQTSGYNEQFF. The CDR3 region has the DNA TGTGCCAGCAGCCAGACTAGCGGGTACAATGAGCAGTTCTTC.

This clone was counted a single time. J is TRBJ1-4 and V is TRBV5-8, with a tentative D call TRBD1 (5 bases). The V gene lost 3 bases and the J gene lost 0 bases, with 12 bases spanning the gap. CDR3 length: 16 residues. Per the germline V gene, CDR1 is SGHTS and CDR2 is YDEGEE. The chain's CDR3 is CASSWGGRSTNEKLFF. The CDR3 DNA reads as TGTGCCAGCAGCTGGGGCGGGCGCTCAACTAATGAAAAACTGTTTTTT.

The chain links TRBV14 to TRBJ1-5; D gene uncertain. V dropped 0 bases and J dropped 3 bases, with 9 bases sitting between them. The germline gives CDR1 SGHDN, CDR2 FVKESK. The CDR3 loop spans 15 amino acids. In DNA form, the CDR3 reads TGTGCCAGCAGCCAAGAAGACGTACTCAATCAGCCCCAGCATTTT. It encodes CASSQEDVLNQPQHF.

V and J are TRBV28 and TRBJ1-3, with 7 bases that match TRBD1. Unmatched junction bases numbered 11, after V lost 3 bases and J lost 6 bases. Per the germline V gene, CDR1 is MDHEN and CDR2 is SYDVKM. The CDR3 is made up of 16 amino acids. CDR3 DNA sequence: TGTGCCAGCAGTTTGTACAGGGGTAGGGGTGAAAACACCATATATTTT. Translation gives CASSLYRGRGENTIYF.

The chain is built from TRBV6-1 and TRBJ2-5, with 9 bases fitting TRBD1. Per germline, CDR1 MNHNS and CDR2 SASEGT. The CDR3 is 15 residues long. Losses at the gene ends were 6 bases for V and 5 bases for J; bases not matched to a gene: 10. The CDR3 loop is CASSPTGTGRETQYF. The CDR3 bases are TGTGCCAGCAGCCCCACCGGGACAGGGAGGGAGACCCAGTACTTC.